This paragraph covers one T cell receptor (beta chain) sequence. The data originate from a study of OX40 agonist ivuxolimab in advanced cancers. V shed 3 bases and J shed 5 bases, with 11 bases lying between them. Germline CDR1 is MGHRA and CDR2 is YSYEKL. The CDR3 runs 13 residues. Sequenced by immunoSEQ multiplex PCR; TCRdb stores in-frame clones only, minus some. The sample holds about 7,300 clones, around 85% seen once. This chain joins TRBV4-1 and TRBJ2-7; perhaps TRBD1 as D (7 bases). This receptor was taken from an adult with an advanced solid tumor such as melanoma, head and neck, liver or kidney cancer. Sample: CD4+ or CD8+ T cells sorted from blood, taken in a trial of the OX40 agonist ivuxolimab. CDR3 loop: CASSHQGGNEQYF. Written as DNA, the CDR3 is TGCGCCAGCAGCCACCAGGGGGGCAACGAGCAGTACTTC.